Shown below are 20 T cell receptor beta chains from a single sample sequenced in a study of blood T cell repertoires in COVID-19. The data were produced by immunoSEQ multiplex PCR, yet TCRdb's version contains in-frame clones alone and is incomplete. The sample gives 150,000 to 200,000 clones, 90% to 95% of which show up once; roughly 5% is in the top ten. Sequencing was carried out using peripheral blood. These receptors originate from a woman aged 45-65 years with acute or convalescent COVID-19.

The chain recombines TRBV7-9 with TRBJ2-7; 7 nucleotides agree with TRBD2. V was pared by 5 bases and J by 2 bases, with 15 bases of the junction left unmatched. There are 17 residues in the CDR3. Germline V CDR1 and CDR2: SEHNR, FQNEAQ (reference sequence). The CDR3 loop reads CASSPAFVGLTAYEQYF. The DNA of the CDR3 is TGTGCCAGCAGCCCCGCCTTTGTGGGACTAACCGCCTACGAGCAGTACTTC.

The V gene is TRBV11-2, the J gene TRBJ1-6; D is ambiguous. V lost 4 bases and J 6 bases, leaving 16 bases between the germline ends. CDR1 and CDR2 from the germline V gene are SGHAT and FQNNGV. The CDR3 is 16 residues long. CDR3 DNA sequence: TGTGCCAGCAGCTCCCTGAGGGCAGCTTCTAATTCACCCCTCCACTTT. Amino acid sequence: CASSSLRAASNSPLHF.

This clone was seen a single time. V gene TRBV3-1 (or the pseudogene TRBV3-2) combines with J gene TRBJ1-2; a possible D gene is TRBD1 (5 bases). This CDR3 has 16 amino acids. The germline V gene encodes CDR1 LGHDT and CDR2 YNNKEL (reference sequence). Trimming pared 4 bases from V and 0 bases from J, leaving 15 bases between. The CDR3 DNA follows: TGTGCCAGCAGCCTGCAGGGCTCCCAAGCTAACTATGGCTACACCTTC. Protein product: CASSLQGSQANYGYTF.

V gene TRBV7-2 combines with J gene TRBJ2-5, with 8 bases matching TRBD2. With V trimmed by 1 base and J by 4 bases, 8 bases remained unmatched. Germline loops: CDR1 SGHTA, CDR2 FQGNSA. The CDR3 spans 16 residues. The CDR3 spells CASSLGVGSGGETQYF. The CDR3 DNA is TGTGCCAGCAGCTTAGGGGTCGGGAGCGGGGGAGAGACCCAGTACTTC.

V gene TRBV5-4 combines with J gene TRBJ1-2; D remains unclear. The CDR3 spans 12 residues. Germline V gene lookup returns CDR1 SGHNT and CDR2 YYREEE (reference sequence). Trimming stripped 4 bases from V and 10 bases from J, with 14 bases between. In DNA form, the CDR3 reads TGTGCCAGCAGCCTACTGACAAAAGACTACACCTTC. It yields the protein CASSLLTKDYTF.

The CDR3 region is CAIKEGKNTEAFF. CDR3 bases: TGTGCCATCAAGGAGGGGAAGAACACTGAAGCTTTCTTT. The chain uses TRBV10-3 and TRBJ1-1, with D perhaps matching TRBD1 (5 bases). Trimming took off 7 bases at V and 1 base at J, with 10 bases between the two ends. The CDR3 has 13 residues. Germline CDR1 and CDR2: ENHRY and SYGVKD.

This chain connects TRBV9 to TRBJ1-5, with D possibly being TRBD1 (5 bases). In germline, CDR1 is SGDLS, CDR2 YYNGEE. The CDR3 consists of 14 residues. V dropped 3 bases and J dropped 5 bases, with 12 bases sitting between them. CDR3 in DNA: TGTGCCAGCAGCGCTGATAGGGGTGATCAGCCCCAGCATTTT. Its translation: CASSADRGDQPQHF. Full variable domain (missing parts from reference TRBV9 and TRBJ1-5): DSGVTQTPKHLITATGQRVTLRCSPRSGDLSVYWYQQSLDQGLQFLIQYYNGEERAKGNILERFSAQQFPDLHSELNLSSLELGDSALYFCASSADRGDQPQHFGDGTRLSIL.

The V call is TRBV2, the J call TRBJ1-5; D not resolved. CDR3 size: 15 residues. CDR1 is SNHLY, CDR2 FYNNEI, per germline. Trimming pared 4 bases from V and 5 bases from J, leaving 15 bases between. The CDR3 loop reads CASSGGSSRYQPQHF. The CDR3 region has the DNA TGTGCCAGCAGTGGTGGGAGCAGTCGTTATCAGCCCCAGCATTTT.

The V gene is TRBV11-3, the J gene TRBJ2-5; D call uncertain. The germline V and J ends were trimmed by 0 bases and 2 bases, with 4 bases remaining between them. Germline CDR1 is SGHNT and CDR2 is YENEEA. This CDR3 spans 13 amino acids. The CDR3 is CASSLDSQETQYF. The CDR3 DNA is TGTGCCAGCAGCTTAGACAGTCAAGAGACCCAGTACTTC.

CDR3 in DNA: TGCGCCAGCAGCCCAGGGGGCCCTCGACCCTTAAATGAAAAACTGTTTTTT. It yields the protein CASSPGGPRPLNEKLFF. The J gene is TRBJ1-4, the V gene TRBV10-2; 8 bases align to TRBD1. CDR1 WSHSY and CDR2 SAAADI come from the germline V gene. This CDR3 comprises 17 residues. V dropped 6 bases and J dropped 5; count of bases not matched to a gene: 14.

By sample share, this clone is medium-sized. This chain connects TRBV6-5 to TRBJ2-3, with a weak D call TRBD2 (6 bases). Trimming pared 6 bases from V and 4 bases from J, leaving 17 bases between. The CDR3 loop spans 15 amino acids. Germline assignment: CDR1 MNHEY and CDR2 SVGAGI. The CDR3 sequence is CASRSRGISADTQYF. The CDR3 DNA is TGTGCCAGCAGGTCTCGCGGGATCTCCGCAGATACGCAGTATTTT.

This sequence joins TRBV30 and TRBJ1-1, with D hard to call. V was cut by 5 bases and J by 11 bases, with 18 bases left in between. Per the germline V gene, CDR1 is GTSNPN and CDR2 is SVGIG (reference sequence). The CDR3 sequence is 12 residues long. CDR3 sequence reads: CAWSLVAREAFF. CDR3 DNA: TGTGCCTGGTCCTTAGTGGCCCGGGAGGCTTTCTTT.

The chain has TRBV6-5 and TRBJ2-4, with D possibly TRBD2 on 6 matching bases. This CDR3 has 13 residues. Germline V CDR1 and CDR2: MNHEY, SVGAGI. The V gene lost 4 bases and the J gene lost 6 bases, with 10 bases spanning the gap. CDR3 coding DNA: TGTGCCAGCAGTTCCGCCGGGGGAAACATTCAGTACTTC. Its protein is CASSSAGGNIQYF.

The chain recombines TRBV10-1 with TRBJ1-1; no clear D gene. This CDR3 spans 13 amino acids. CDR1 and CDR2 (germline): WNHNN, SYGVQD (reference sequence). Between the trimmed V and J ends, which lost 2 bases and 4 bases, there was a span of 8 bases. The CDR3 DNA reads as TGCGCCAGCAGTGAGATCCGGGGCACTGAAGCTTTCTTT. Its protein is CASSEIRGTEAFF.

The gene calls are TRBV3-1 (or the pseudogene TRBV3-2) and TRBJ1-1; unclear D gene. The germline gives CDR1 LGHDT, CDR2 YNNKEL (reference sequence). CDR3 length: 12 residues. The V end lost 4 bases, the J end lost 5 bases, and 8 bases lay between the germline ends. The CDR3 loop reads CASSPTGTEAFF. CDR3 bases: TGTGCCAGCAGCCCGACGGGTACTGAAGCTTTCTTT.

The chain couples TRBV5-1 to TRBJ1-2, with D possibly matching TRBD1 (5 bases). V dropped 4 bases and J dropped 2 bases, with 12 bases sitting between them. The CDR3 sequence is 14 residues long. The V gene's germline CDR1 is SGHRS and CDR2 YFSETQ. The DNA of the CDR3 is TGCGCCAGCAGCATCACGGACACCAACTATGGCTACACCTTC. Translation: CASSITDTNYGYTF.

V and J are TRBV7-9 and TRBJ2-1, with 9 positions matching TRBD1. J lost 8 bases, V lost 4 bases, and 12 bases had no gene match. CDR1 and CDR2 from the germline V gene are SEHNR and FQNEAQ (reference sequence). This CDR3 region has 16 residues. Here the CDR3 reads CASSSGSGQGGDEQFF. The DNA of the CDR3 is TGTGCCAGCAGCTCCGGATCGGGACAGGGAGGGGATGAGCAGTTCTTC.

This chain joins TRBV19 and TRBJ2-7, with a weak D call TRBD2 (6 bases). With 2 bases removed from V and 3 bases from J, the gap between germline ends came to 8 bases. The CDR3 runs to 13 residues. Germline V CDR1 and CDR2: LNHDA, SQIVND (reference sequence). The CDR3 sequence is CASSINGGYEQYF. The CDR3 DNA reads as TGTGCCAGTAGTATAAACGGGGGCTACGAGCAGTACTTC.

For the CDR3, the DNA is TGTGCCAGCAGTGAAGCGAACTGGAGTGAGCAGTTCTTC. Its protein product is CASSEANWSEQFF. The V gene is TRBV2, the J gene TRBJ2-1; the D is unclear. The CDR3 covers 13 residues. Germline V CDR1 and CDR2: SNHLY, FYNNEI. V was clipped by 0 bases and J by 9 bases, with 9 bases between them. Full variable domain (outside the CDR3, taken from reference TRBV2 and TRBJ2-1): EPEVTQTPSHQVTQMGQEVILRCVPISNHLYFYWYRQILGQKVEFLVSFYNNEISEKSEIFDDQFSVERPDGSNFTLKIRSTKLEDSAMYFCASSEANWSEQFFGPGTRLTVL.

This sequence joins TRBV5-4 and TRBJ1-3, with a possible D match to TRBD1 (5 bases). This CDR3 contains 14 residues. Germline CDR1 reads SGHNT; CDR2 reads YYREEE (reference sequence). V shed 6 bases and J shed 9 bases, with 19 bases lying between them. The CDR3 region is CASTPTGTEGTIYF. The CDR3 DNA sequence: TGTGCCAGCACTCCAACCGGGACTGAGGGCACCATATATTTT.